These 2 T cell receptor beta chains came from one sample sequenced in a study of cytomegalovirus exposure and HLA in healthy donors. The PCR employed 60 Vbeta primers together with 13 Jbeta primers. Profiling relied on immunoSEQ multiplex PCR, and the TCRdb table lists in-frame clones only, not all of them. The sample shows 180,000 or so clones, 76% of them seen only once. Material for sequencing was PBMCs. Receptors originate from a man aged 18 to 30 in good health and CMV-seronegative.

The table lists this clone with a count of one. V usage is TRBV6-5 and J usage is TRBJ2-7, with D perhaps matching TRBD2 (7 bases). V dropped 7 bases and J dropped 4 bases, with 14 bases sitting between them. The CDR3 extends over 13 amino acids. CDR1 and CDR2 from the germline V gene are MNHEY and SVGAGI. This CDR3 reads CASKGGQGYEQYF. For the CDR3, the DNA is TGTGCCAGCAAGGGGGGGCAGGGGTACGAGCAGTACTTC.

The gene calls are TRBV5-1 and TRBJ1-1, with D possibly matching TRBD1 (6 bases). The V end was cut by 2 bases, the J end by 0 bases, with 8 bases between. The germline V gene has CDR1 SGHRS and CDR2 YFSETQ. The CDR3 has 14 amino acids. The CDR3: CASSFDRMNTEAFF. In DNA, the CDR3 is TGCGCCAGCAGCTTTGACAGGATGAACACTGAAGCTTTCTTT. The variable domain in full, completed from reference TRBV5-1 and TRBJ1-1, reads KAGVTQTPRYLIKTRGQQVTLSCSPISGHRSVSWYQQTPGQGLQFLFEYFSETQRNKGNFPGRFSGRQFSNSRSEMNVSTLELGDSALYLCASSFDRMNTEAFFGQGTRLTVV.